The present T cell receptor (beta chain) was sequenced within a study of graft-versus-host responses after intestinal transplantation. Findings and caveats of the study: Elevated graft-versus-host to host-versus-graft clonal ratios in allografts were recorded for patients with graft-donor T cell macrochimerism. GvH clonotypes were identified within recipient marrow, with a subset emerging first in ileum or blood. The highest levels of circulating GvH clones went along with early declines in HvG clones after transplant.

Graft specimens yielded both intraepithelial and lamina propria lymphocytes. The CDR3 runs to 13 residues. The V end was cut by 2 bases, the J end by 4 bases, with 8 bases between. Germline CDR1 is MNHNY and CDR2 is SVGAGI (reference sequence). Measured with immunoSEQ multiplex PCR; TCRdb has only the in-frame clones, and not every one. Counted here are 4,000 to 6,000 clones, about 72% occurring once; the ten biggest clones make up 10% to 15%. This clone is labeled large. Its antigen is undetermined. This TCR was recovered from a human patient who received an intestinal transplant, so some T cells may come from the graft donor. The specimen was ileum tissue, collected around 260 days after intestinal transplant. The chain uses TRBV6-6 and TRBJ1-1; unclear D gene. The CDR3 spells CASSYGEVTEAFF. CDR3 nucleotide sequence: TGTGCCAGCAGTTACGGGGAGGTCACTGAAGCTTTCTTT.